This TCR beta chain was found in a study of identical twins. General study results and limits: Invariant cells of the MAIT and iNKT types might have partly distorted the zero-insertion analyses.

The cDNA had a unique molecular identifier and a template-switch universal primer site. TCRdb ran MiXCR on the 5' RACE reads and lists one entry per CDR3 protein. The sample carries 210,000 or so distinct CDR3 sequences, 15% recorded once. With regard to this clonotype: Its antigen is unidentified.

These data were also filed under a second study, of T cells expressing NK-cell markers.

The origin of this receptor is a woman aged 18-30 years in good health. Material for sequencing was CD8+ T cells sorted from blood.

The CDR3 region is CASSIVGQETQYF. The CDR3 DNA reads as TGTGCCAGTAGTATTGTCGGACAAGAGACCCAGTACTTC. The rearrangement links TRBV19 to TRBJ2-5; D remains ambiguous. Germline CDR1 is LNHDA and CDR2 is SQIVND (reference sequence). V was clipped by 3 bases and J by 2 bases, with 7 bases between them. The CDR3 is made up of 13 amino acids.